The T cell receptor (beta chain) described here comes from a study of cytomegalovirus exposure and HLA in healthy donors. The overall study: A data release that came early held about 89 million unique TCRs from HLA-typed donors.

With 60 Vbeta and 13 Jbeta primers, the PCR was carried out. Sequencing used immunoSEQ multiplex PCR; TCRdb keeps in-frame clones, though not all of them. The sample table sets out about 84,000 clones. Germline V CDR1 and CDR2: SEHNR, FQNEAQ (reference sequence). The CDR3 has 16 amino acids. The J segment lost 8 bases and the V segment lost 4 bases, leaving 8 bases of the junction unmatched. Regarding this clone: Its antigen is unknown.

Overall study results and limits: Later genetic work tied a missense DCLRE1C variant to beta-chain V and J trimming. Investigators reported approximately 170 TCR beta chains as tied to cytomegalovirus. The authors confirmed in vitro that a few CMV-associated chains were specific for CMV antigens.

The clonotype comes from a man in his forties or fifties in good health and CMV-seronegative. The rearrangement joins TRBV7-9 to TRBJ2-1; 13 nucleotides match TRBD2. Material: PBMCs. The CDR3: CASSSKTSGGGYEQFF. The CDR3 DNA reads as TGTGCCAGCAGCTCTAAAACTAGCGGGGGGGGCTATGAGCAGTTCTTC.